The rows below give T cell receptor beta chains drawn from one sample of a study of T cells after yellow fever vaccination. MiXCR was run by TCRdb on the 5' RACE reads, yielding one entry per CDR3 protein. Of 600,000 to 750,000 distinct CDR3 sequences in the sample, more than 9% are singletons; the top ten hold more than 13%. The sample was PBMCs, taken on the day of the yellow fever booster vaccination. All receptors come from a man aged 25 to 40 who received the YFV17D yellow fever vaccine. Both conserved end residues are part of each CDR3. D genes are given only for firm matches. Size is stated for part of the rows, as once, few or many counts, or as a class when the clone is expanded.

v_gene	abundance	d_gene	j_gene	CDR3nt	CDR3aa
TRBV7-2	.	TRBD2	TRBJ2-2	TGTGCCAGCAGCTTATCTTTTGGACTAGCGGGAACCGGGGAGCTGTTTTTT	CASSLSFGLAGTGELFF
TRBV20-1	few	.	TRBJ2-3	TGCAGATCCCAGCGGAACACAGATACGCAGTATTTT	CRSQRNTDTQYF
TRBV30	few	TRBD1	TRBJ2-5	TGTGCCTGGTCTCTCGGGACAGGGATTCTCGAGACCCAGTACTTC	CAWSLGTGILETQYF
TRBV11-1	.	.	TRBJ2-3	TGTGCCAGCAGCTTACCGCCAGGGTTAGGACCAATCACAGATACGCAGTATTTT	CASSLPPGLGPITDTQYF
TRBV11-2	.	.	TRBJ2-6	TGTGCCAGCAGCTTAGAGGCCCTAAGGGCCAACGTCCTGACTTTC	CASSLEALRANVLTF
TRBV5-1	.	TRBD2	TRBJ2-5	TGCGCCAGCAGCTTCGGCGGGAGCGGGGGGGCGGCGACCCAGTACTTC	CASSFGGSGGAATQYF
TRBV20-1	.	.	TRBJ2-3	TGCAGTGCTAGCGGGGCCGGGGATACGCAGTATTTT	CSASGAGDTQYF
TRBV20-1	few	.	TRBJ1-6	TGCAGTGCTAGTCGAGGGATCGGCGATTCACCCCTCCACTTT	CSASRGIGDSPLHF
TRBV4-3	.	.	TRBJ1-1	TGCGCCAGCAGCCAAGATTACTCAGGGTTAAGCACTGAAGCTTTCTTT	CASSQDYSGLSTEAFF
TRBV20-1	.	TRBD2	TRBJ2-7	TGCAGTGCTAGCGGACTAGCGGGAGCCGGACCCGGGTTTAGCTCCTACGAGCAGTACTTC	CSASGLAGAGPGFSSYEQYF
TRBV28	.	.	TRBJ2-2	TGTGCCAGCAAATCTCAGATCACCGGGGAGCTGTTTTTT	CASKSQITGELFF
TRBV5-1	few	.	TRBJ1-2	TGCGCCAGCAGCTTGGCCTCTTCCTATGGCTACACCTTC	CASSLASSYGYTF
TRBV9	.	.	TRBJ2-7	TGTGCCAGCAGCGACCCAGGACAGCCCTACGAGCAGTACTTC	CASSDPGQPYEQYF
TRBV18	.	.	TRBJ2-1	TGTGCCAGCTCACCACCGCGCGGAAGCTCCTACAATGAGCAGTTCTTC	CASSPPRGSSYNEQFF
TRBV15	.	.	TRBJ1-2	TGTGCCACCAGCAGACGGGGGGCCAGGCCCTCGTCAGGTGGCTACACCTTC	CATSRRGARPSSGGYTF
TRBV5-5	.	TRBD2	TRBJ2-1	TGTGCCAGCAGCTTGTCCTCATTAGCGGGAGCTTGGTACAATGAGCAGTTCTTC	CASSLSSLAGAWYNEQFF
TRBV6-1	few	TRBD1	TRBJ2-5	TGTGCCAGCAGTCCGAAGGGACAGGTGGGATGGACCCAGTACTTC	CASSPKGQVGWTQYF
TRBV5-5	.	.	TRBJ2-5	TGTGCCAGCACCCGCAGGGGGGGAGAGACCCAGTACTTC	CASTRRGGETQYF
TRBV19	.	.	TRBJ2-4	TGTGCCAGTAGCGCGCTTACCCTCTCGGGCAAAAACATTCAGTACTTC	CASSALTLSGKNIQYF
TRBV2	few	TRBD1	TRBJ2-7	TGTGCCACCGACCGGGACAGGGACTCCTACGAGCAGTACTTC	CATDRDRDSYEQYF
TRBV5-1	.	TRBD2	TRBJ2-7	TGCGCCAGCAGCCCCGGACTAGCAATATACGAGCAGTACTTC	CASSPGLAIYEQYF
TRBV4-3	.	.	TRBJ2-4	TGCGCCAGCAGCCAAGGCTTGGTGAACATTCAGTACTTC	CASSQGLVNIQYF
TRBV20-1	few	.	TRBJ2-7	TGCAGTGCTAGGTCGGACGGCGAGCAGTACTTC	CSARSDGEQYF
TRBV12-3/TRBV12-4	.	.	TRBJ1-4	TGTGCCAGCACGGGACATAAGGGGCTAAAACTGTTTTTT	CASTGHKGLKLFF
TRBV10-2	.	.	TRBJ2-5	TGCGCCAGCAGTGAGGAGGGAGGTCGGACCCAGTACTTC	CASSEEGGRTQYF
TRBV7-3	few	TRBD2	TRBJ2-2	TGTGCCAGCAGCCCGGGACTAGCCTTGAACACCGGGGAGCTGTTTTTT	CASSPGLALNTGELFF
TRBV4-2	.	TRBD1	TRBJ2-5	TGTGCCAGCAGCAACCCAGGGGGTGGGCAAGAGACCCAGTACTTC	CASSNPGGGQETQYF
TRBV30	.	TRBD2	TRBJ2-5	TGTGCCTGGACCCTGTGGGAGGGGAATGGGGCCCAGTACTTC	CAWTLWEGNGAQYF
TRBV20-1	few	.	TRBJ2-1	TGCAGTGCTAGACCACCACCTAGGGGGGCGGGAGTCTCCTACAATGAGCAGTTCTTC	CSARPPPRGAGVSYNEQFF
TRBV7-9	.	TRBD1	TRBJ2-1	TGTGCCAGCAGCCAAGTACAGGGGGCCGTTGAGCAGTTCTTC	CASSQVQGAVEQFF
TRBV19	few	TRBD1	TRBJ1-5	TGTGCCAGTAGTATCAGGACAGGCCAGGGCAATCAGCCCCAGCATTTT	CASSIRTGQGNQPQHF
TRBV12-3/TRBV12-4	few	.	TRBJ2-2	TGTGCCAGCAGTTTAGCAAGAGGGCGGGGAGCCGGGGAGCTGTTTTTT	CASSLARGRGAGELFF
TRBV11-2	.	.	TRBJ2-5	TGTGCCAGCAGCAGGGAGAGGACAGAGACCCAGTACTTC	CASSRERTETQYF
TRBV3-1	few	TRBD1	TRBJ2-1	TGTGCCAGCAGCCGGCTTGTCCAGGGGGCGGGTGAGCAGTTCTTC	CASSRLVQGAGEQFF
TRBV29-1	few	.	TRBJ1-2	TGCAGCGTTGAATCCGTGGGGGGGGAGCATGGCTACACCTTC	CSVESVGGEHGYTF
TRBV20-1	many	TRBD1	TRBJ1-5	TGCAGTGCTAGACCGGGACAGGGGGGTCAGCCCCAGCATTTT	CSARPGQGGQPQHF
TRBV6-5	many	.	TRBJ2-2	TGTGCCAGCACCGGTACCGGGGAGCTGTTTTTT	CASTGTGELFF